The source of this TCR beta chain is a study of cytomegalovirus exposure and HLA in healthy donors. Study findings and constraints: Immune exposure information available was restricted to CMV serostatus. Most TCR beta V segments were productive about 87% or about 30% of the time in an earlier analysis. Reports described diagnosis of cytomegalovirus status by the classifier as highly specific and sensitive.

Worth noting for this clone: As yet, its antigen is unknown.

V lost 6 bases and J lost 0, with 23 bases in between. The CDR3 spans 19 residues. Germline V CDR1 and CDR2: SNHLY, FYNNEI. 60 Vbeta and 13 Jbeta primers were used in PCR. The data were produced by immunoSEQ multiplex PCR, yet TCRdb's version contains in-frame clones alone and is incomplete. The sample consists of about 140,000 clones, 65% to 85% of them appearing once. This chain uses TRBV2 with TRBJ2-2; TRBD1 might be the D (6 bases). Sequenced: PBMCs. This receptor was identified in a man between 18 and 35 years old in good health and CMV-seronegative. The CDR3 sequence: CASSFRPPGRGANTGELFF. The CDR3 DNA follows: TGTGCCAGCAGCTTCAGACCGCCGGGCAGGGGCGCGAACACCGGGGAGCTGTTTTTT.